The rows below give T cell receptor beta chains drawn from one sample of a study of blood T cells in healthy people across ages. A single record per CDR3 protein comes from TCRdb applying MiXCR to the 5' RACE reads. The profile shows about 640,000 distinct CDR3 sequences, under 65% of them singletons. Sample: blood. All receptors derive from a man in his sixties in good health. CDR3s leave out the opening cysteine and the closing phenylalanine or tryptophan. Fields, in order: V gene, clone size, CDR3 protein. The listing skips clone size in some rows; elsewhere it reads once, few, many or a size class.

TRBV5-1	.	ASSPTSRDTQY
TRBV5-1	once	ASSLTGENEKLF
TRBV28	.	ASSLTQASNQPQH
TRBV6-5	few	ASSYSRTSGVTGELF
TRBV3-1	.	ASSQELRSRETQY
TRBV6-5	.	ASSKLAGYNEQF
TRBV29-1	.	SVVGGQGVYNEQF
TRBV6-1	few	ASSSQQETQY
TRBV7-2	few	ASSLPMVSEQY
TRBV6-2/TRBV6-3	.	ASINEEGGPGANYGYT
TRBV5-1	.	ASSLGLARRETQY
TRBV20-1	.	SARAWTGIYEQY
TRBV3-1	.	AGSQEPLANVLT
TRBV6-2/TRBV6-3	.	ASSFTGPSSKNIQY
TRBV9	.	ASSVVSDYQETQY
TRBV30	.	AWSVVPGTQETQY
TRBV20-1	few	SASRQSMGETQY
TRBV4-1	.	ASSQVRTVTYEQY
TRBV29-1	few	SVEDLGFGDSYNEQF
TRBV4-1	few	ASSHTSGGQETQY
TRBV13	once	ASSLNSGDFAGEQF
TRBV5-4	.	ASSLAGTSGTLGGTDTQY